Below, 12 T cell receptor beta chains from the same sample are listed, as sequenced in a study of PD-1 blockade in classical Hodgkin lymphoma. Some clones are missing from TCRdb's copy, which holds only in-frame ones; the method was immunoSEQ multiplex PCR. This table has 30,000 to 35,000 clones, about nine tenths appearing once. Brentuximab vedotin exposure varied among the patients, all of whom had relapsed after autologous stem cell transplantation. The CD4+ T cells used were purified from thawed PBMCs through magnetic negative selection. Sequenced material: CD4+ T cells from blood, taken at baseline. The source of these receptors is a human donor with classical Hodgkin lymphoma.

The chain couples TRBV18 to TRBJ2-3; D perhaps matches TRBD2 (6 bases). The CDR3 is 15 residues long. Looked up from germline, CDR1 is KGHSH and CDR2 is LQKENI. V lost 3 bases to trimming and J lost 2 bases, with 12 bases between them. DNA for the CDR3: TGTGCCAGCTCACCCCGGGACTTGTACACAGATACGCAGTATTTT. The encoded protein is CASSPRDLYTDTQYF.

V gene TRBV10-3 combines with J gene TRBJ2-3, with D uncertain. The CDR3 is 14 residues long. The V end lost 7 bases, the J end lost 1 base, and 12 bases lay between the germline ends. The germline V gene has CDR1 ENHRY and CDR2 SYGVKD. CDR3 nucleotide sequence: TGTGCCATCAAGGGTTCTGTAGGCACAGATACGCAGTATTTT. It yields the protein CAIKGSVGTDTQYF.

The chain employs TRBV27 and TRBJ1-5; unclear D gene. The germline V and J ends were trimmed by 5 bases and 2 bases, with 22 bases remaining between them. Germline CDR1 reads MNHEY; CDR2 reads SMNVEV (reference sequence). This CDR3 has 18 amino acids. The chain's CDR3 is CASSPLGGIGFGNQPQHF. As DNA, the CDR3 is TGTGCCAGCAGTCCCCTAGGCGGAATAGGGTTTGGCAATCAGCCCCAGCATTTT.

The V and J genes are TRBV5-1 and TRBJ2-4; the match to TRBD1 covers 8 bases. The germline V gene encodes CDR1 SGHRS and CDR2 YFSETQ. The V and J ends lost 4 bases and 3 bases, in that order; junction bases with no gene match: 15. This CDR3 has 18 amino acids. CDR3 sequence (DNA): TGCGCCAGCAGCCTGAGGACAGGGATGCAGGTAGACAAAAACATTCAGTACTTC. This gives the protein CASSLRTGMQVDKNIQYF.

The J gene is TRBJ2-7, the V gene TRBV19; D remains ambiguous. The V end was cut by 3 bases, the J end by 0 bases, with 15 bases between. CDR3 length: 16 amino acids. CDR1 and CDR2 from the germline V gene are LNHDA and SQIVND (reference sequence). The CDR3 loop is CASSILVSRSSYEQYF. CDR3 coding DNA: TGTGCCAGTAGTATCCTAGTTAGCCGGAGCTCCTACGAGCAGTACTTC.

The V call is TRBV27, the J call TRBJ2-7; perhaps D is TRBD1 or TRBD2 (6 bases each). Germline loops: CDR1 MNHEY, CDR2 SMNVEV (reference sequence). CDR3 size: 14 residues. V lost 5 bases and J lost 6, with 17 bases in between. The CDR3: CASSPRGQGLEQYF. The DNA of the CDR3 is TGTGCCAGCAGTCCCCGGGGGCAGGGTCTCGAGCAGTACTTC.

The chain carries TRBV29-1 and TRBJ1-2; D is possibly TRBD1 (6 bases). The CDR3 runs 13 residues. Between the trimmed V and J ends, which lost 8 bases and 7 bases, there was a span of 20 bases. Per germline, CDR1 SQVTM and CDR2 ANQGSEA. In DNA, the CDR3 is TGCAGCTTTCGGACAGCGCTCGGGAGTGGCTACACCTTC. Its translation: CSFRTALGSGYTF.

The gene calls are TRBV19 and TRBJ1-5; tentatively, D is TRBD1 (5 bases). V was shortened by 0 bases and J by 3 bases, with 12 bases between the two germline ends. The CDR3 is 16 amino acids. Germline CDR1 LNHDA, CDR2 SQIVND (reference sequence). CDR3 sequence (DNA): TGTGCCAGTAGTATAGAGGGAGGGGTGGCCAATCAGCCCCAGCATTTT. Its translation is CASSIEGGVANQPQHF.

V gene TRBV28 combines with J gene TRBJ1-4; D remains unclear. This CDR3 comprises 15 residues. CDR1 and CDR2 from the germline V gene are MDHEN and SYDVKM. Trimming stripped 4 bases from V and 0 bases from J, with 9 bases between. The CDR3 is CASSSPQTTNEKLFF. DNA of the CDR3: TGTGCCAGCAGTTCTCCACAGACAACTAATGAAAAACTGTTTTTT.

The V and J genes are TRBV30 and TRBJ1-2; D not certain. The CDR3 has 13 residues. CDR1 is GTSNPN and CDR2 is SVGIG in the germline V gene (reference sequence). Between the trimmed V and J ends, which lost 3 bases and 6 bases, there was a span of 14 bases. The CDR3 region has the DNA TGTGCCTGGAGGGGCAGGCCCTTTGATGGCTACACCTTC. Its translation is CAWRGRPFDGYTF. The variable domain in full, completed from reference TRBV30 and TRBJ1-2, reads SQTIHQWPATLVQPVGSPLSLECTVEGTSNPNLYWYRQAAGRGLQLLFYSVGIGQISSEVPQNLSASRPQDRQFILSSKKLLLSDSGFYLCAWRGRPFDGYTFGSGTRLTVV.

The chain uses TRBV7-9 and TRBJ1-2; no firm D call. Trimming left V 1 base short and J 2 bases short, with 14 bases between. CDR3 length: 16 residues. Per germline, CDR1 SEHNR and CDR2 FQNEAQ (reference sequence). The CDR3 loop reads CASSLESQNNNYGYTF. The CDR3 region has the DNA TGTGCCAGCAGCTTAGAGTCCCAGAATAACAACTATGGCTACACCTTC.

The chain joins TRBV15 to TRBJ2-4; D might be TRBD1 (6 bases). CDR3 length equals 15 residues. V lost 0 bases and J lost 3, with 9 bases in between. The V gene's germline CDR1 is LNHNV and CDR2 YYDKDF (reference sequence). CDR3: CATSRDRQDKNIQYF. For the CDR3, the DNA is TGTGCCACCAGCAGAGATAGACAGGACAAAAACATTCAGTACTTC.